This paragraph covers one TCR beta chain sequence. How the authors handled the data: Reference gene primers were amplified, and this amplification served to estimate nucleated cell counts. Measured with immunoSEQ multiplex PCR; TCRdb has only the in-frame clones, and not every one. V, J and clone size were drawn from that table, and D and trimming were deduced from the DNA. The sample lists 200,000 to 300,000 clones; approximately 90% were seen once. The entry originates in a study of blood T cell repertoires in COVID-19. Study at large: T cells, B-cell-depleted T cells, or PBMCs supplied cDNA or gDNA.

Seattle's enrolled individuals joined amid active infection and were then monitored longitudinally. The CDR3 consists of 17 residues. J gave up 2 bases and V 4 bases, and 10 bases lay outside the gene matches. CDR1 and CDR2 (germline): KGHSH, LQKENI. The chain joins TRBV18 to TRBJ2-3, with 9 bases fitting TRBD2. The sample comprised peripheral blood. The sequence came from a woman in her 30s with COVID-19, enrolled during active disease. This CDR3 reads CASSLTRTSDLTDTQYF. The CDR3 bases are TGTGCCAGCTCACTGACGAGGACTAGCGACCTCACAGATACGCAGTATTTT.